The T cell receptor (beta chain) under discussion was sequenced for a study of cytomegalovirus exposure and HLA in healthy donors. There are 14 residues in the CDR3. The V and J ends lost 2 bases and 4 bases respectively, with 11 bases between them. Per the germline V gene, CDR1 is MNHEY and CDR2 is SVGAGI. General study results and limits: For most TCR sequences rarity was the rule, although some public TCRs occurred in many donors.

Remarks on this clone: Its cognate antigen is unknown.

Only in-frame clones appear in the TCRdb table, and some are missing; sequencing was by immunoSEQ multiplex PCR. The sample lists 120,000 to 150,000 clones; approximately 91% were seen once. The sequence came from a man in his late teens or twenties in good health and CMV-seronegative. The V call is TRBV6-5, the J call TRBJ1-2, with D maybe TRBD1 (5 bases). The sequencing sample was made of PBMCs. The CDR3 DNA follows: TGTGCCAGCAGTTACGACAGAGTCTCCTATGGCTACACCTTC. It translates to CASSYDRVSYGYTF.